This TCR beta chain was sequenced in a study of cytomegalovirus exposure and HLA in healthy donors. Whole-study context: HLA-typed donors contributed 65 million to 95 million unique TCRs, which were held in an early data release.

With 60 Vbeta and 13 Jbeta primers, the PCR was carried out. Measured with immunoSEQ multiplex PCR; TCRdb has only the in-frame clones, and not every one. The sample includes 100,000 or so clones, roughly 71% of them seen just once. V lost 5 bases to trimming and J lost 7 bases, with 15 bases between them. CDR3 size: 15 residues. Per the germline V gene, CDR1 is MDHEN and CDR2 is SYDVKM. With regard to this clone: What it binds is not known.

Whole-study results and caveats: The likely origin of a cluster of highly shared sequence variants was a sequencing artifact. Diagnosis of cytomegalovirus status made by the classifier reportedly showed high specificity and sensitivity.

Sequencing used PBMCs. This rearrangement joins TRBV28 to TRBJ1-6; a possible D gene is TRBD1 (5 bases). The TCR was taken from a man in his fifties in good health and CMV-seronegative. This CDR3 reads CASSAPMGGNSPLHF. CDR3 DNA: TGTGCCAGCAGTGCTCCCATGGGGGGGAATTCACCCCTCCACTTT.